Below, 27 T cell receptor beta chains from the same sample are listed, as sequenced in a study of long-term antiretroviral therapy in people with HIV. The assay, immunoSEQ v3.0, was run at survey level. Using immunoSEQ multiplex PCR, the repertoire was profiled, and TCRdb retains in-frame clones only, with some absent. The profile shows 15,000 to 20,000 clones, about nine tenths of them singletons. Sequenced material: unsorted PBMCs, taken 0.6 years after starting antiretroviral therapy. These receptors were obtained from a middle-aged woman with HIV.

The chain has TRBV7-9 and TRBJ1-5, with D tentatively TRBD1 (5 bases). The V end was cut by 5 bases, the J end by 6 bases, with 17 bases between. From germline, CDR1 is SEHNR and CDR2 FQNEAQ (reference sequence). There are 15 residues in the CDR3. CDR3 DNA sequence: TGTGCCAGCAGCCGGAGCGGGGGAGTTGGTCAGCCCCAGCATTTT. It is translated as CASSRSGGVGQPQHF.

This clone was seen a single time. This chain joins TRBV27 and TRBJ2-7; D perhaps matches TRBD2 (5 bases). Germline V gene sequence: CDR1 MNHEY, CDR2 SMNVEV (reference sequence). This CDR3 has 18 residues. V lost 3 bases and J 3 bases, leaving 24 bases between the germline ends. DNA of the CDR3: TGTGCCAGCAGTTTGACATTCCCTTCCCTTAGAGGGTACTACGAGCAGTACTTC. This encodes CASSLTFPSLRGYYEQYF.

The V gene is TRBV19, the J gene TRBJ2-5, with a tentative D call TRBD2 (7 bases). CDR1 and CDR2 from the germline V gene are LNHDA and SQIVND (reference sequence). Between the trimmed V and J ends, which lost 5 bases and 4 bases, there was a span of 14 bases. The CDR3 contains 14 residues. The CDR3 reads CASSPRGGRETQYF. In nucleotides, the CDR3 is TGTGCCAGTAGTCCTAGGGGGGGACGAGAGACCCAGTACTTC.

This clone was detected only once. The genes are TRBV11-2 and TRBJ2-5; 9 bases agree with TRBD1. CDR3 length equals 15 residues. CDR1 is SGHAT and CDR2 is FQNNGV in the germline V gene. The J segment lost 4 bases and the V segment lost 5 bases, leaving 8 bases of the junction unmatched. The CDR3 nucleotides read TGTGCCAGCAGCCCAGGGGACAGGGCCGGAGAGACCCAGTACTTC. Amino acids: CASSPGDRAGETQYF. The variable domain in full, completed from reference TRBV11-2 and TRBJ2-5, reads EAGVAQSPRYKIIEKRQSVAFWCNPISGHATLYWYQQILGQGPKLLIQFQNNGVVDDSQLPKDRFSAERLKGVDSTLKIQPAKLEDSAVYLCASSPGDRAGETQYFGPGTRLLVL.

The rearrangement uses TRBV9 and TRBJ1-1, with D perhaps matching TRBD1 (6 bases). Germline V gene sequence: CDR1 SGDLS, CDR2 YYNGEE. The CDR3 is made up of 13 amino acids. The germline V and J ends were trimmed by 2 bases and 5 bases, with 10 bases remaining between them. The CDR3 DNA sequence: TGTGCCAGCAGCGTCAGGGGAGAAACTGAAGCTTTCTTT. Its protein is CASSVRGETEAFF. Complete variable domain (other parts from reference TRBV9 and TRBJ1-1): DSGVTQTPKHLITATGQRVTLRCSPRSGDLSVYWYQQSLDQGLQFLIQYYNGEERAKGNILERFSAQQFPDLHSELNLSSLELGDSALYFCASSVRGETEAFFGQGTRLTVV.

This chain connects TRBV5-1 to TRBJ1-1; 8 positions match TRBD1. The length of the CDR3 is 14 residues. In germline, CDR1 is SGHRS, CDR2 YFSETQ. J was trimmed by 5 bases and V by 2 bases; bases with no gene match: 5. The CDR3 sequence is CASSLGQGATEAFF. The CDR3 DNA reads TGCGCCAGCAGCTTAGGCCAGGGGGCGACTGAAGCTTTCTTT.

CDR3 in DNA: TGTGCCAGCAGCTTAGAATCCCCGCAGAGTGAGCAGTTCTTC. It codes for CASSLESPQSEQFF. The chain joins TRBV7-8 to TRBJ2-1, with unresolved D. V lost 1 base, J lost 9 bases, and 13 bases lay in between. The germline V gene encodes CDR1 SGHVS and CDR2 FQNEAQ. This CDR3 has 14 amino acids.

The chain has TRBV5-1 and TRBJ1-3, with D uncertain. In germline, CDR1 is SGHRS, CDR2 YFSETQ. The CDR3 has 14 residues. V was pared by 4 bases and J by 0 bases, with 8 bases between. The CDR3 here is CASSPQLSGNTIYF. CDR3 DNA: TGCGCCAGCAGCCCACAACTCTCTGGAAACACCATATATTTT.

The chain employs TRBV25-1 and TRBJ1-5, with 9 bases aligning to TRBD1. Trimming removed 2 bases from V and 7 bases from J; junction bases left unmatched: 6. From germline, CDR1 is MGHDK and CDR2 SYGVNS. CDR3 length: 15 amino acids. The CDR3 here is CASSEPGQGFQPQHF. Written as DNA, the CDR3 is TGTGCCAGCAGTGAACCGGGACAGGGTTTCCAGCCCCAGCATTTT. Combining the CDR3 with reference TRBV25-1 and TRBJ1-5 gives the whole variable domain EADIYQTPRYLVIGTGKKITLECSQTMGHDKMYWYQQDPGMELHLIHYSYGVNSTEKGDLSSESTVSRIRTEHFPLTLESARPSHTSQYLCASSEPGQGFQPQHFGDGTRLSIL.

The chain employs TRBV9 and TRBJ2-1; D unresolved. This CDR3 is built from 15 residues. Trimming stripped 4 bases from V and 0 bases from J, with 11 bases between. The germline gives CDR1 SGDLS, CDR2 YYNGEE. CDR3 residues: CASSPVWSSYNEQFF. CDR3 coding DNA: TGTGCCAGCAGCCCCGTCTGGAGCTCCTACAATGAGCAGTTCTTC.

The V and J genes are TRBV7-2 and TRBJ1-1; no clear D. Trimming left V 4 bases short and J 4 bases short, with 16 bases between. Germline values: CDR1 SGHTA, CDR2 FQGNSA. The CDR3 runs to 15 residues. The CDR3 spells CASSSQHYTGTEAFF. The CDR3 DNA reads TGTGCCAGCAGCTCCCAGCACTACACCGGCACTGAAGCTTTCTTT.

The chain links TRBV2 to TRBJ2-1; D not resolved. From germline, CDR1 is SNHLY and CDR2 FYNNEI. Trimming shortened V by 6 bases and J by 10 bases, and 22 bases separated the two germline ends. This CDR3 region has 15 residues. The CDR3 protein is CASRFIIRGSNEQFF. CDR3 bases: TGTGCCAGCAGATTTATTATTCGCGGTTCAAACGAGCAGTTCTTC.

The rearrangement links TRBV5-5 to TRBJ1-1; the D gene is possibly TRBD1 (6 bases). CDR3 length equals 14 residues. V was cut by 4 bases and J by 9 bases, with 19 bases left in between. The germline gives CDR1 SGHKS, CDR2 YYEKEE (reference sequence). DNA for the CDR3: TGTGCCAGCAGCAGGGACACGGGAGGTACACAAGCTTTCTTT. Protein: CASSRDTGGTQAFF.

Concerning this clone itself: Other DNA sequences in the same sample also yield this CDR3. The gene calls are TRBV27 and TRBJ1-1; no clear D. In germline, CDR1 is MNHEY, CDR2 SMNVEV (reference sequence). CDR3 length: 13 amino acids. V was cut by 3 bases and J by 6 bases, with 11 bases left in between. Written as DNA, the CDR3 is TGTGCCAGCAGTTTTGGAGTAGGCGCTGAAGCTTTCTTT. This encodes CASSFGVGAEAFF.

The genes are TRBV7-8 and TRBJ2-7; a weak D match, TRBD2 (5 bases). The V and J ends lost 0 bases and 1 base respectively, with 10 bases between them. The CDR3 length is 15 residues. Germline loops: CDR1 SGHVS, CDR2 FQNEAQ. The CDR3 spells CASSLALGSSYEQYF. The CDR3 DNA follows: TGTGCCAGCAGCTTAGCGCTAGGGAGTTCCTACGAGCAGTACTTC.

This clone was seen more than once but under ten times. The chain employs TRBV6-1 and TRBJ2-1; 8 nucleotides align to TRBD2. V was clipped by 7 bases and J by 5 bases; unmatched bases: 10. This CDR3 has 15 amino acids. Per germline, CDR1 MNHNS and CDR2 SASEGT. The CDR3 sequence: CASTVAGTLHNEQFF. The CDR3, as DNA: TGTGCCAGCACTGTAGCGGGGACCCTTCACAATGAGCAGTTCTTC.

In DNA, the CDR3 is TGTGCCAGCTCACCAGGCCTAAACGAGCAGTACTTC. It yields the protein CASSPGLNEQYF. This chain links TRBV18 with TRBJ2-7, with unresolved D. From germline, CDR1 is KGHSH and CDR2 LQKENI. V gave up 2 bases and J gave up 5 bases, with 7 bases separating them. This CDR3 has 12 residues.

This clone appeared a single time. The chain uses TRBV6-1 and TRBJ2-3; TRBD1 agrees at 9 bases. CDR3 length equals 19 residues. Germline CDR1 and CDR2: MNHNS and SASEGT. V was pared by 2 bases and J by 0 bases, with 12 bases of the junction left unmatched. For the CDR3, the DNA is TGTGCCAGCAGTGAATCACCGGGACAGGGACTTACTAGCACAGATACGCAGTATTTT. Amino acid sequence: CASSESPGQGLTSTDTQYF.

In nucleotides, the CDR3 is TGTGCCAGCAGCTTCGGATGGATGGGAGGGGGCAGGAACACTGAAGCTTTCTTT. This gives the protein CASSFGWMGGGRNTEAFF. The chain joins TRBV11-3 to TRBJ1-1, with 7 bases lining up with TRBD1. Germline-derived CDR1 and CDR2 are SGHNT and YENEEA. The CDR3 is made up of 18 amino acids. The junction had 14 bases not matched to a gene; V was cut back by 3 bases and J by 1 base.

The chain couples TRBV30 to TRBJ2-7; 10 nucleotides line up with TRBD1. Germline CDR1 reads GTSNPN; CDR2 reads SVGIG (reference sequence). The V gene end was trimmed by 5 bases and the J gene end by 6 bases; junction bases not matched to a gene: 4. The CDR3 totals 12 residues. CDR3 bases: TGTGCCTGGGACAGGGGGCAAGTCGAGCAGTACTTC. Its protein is CAWDRGQVEQYF.

CDR3 DNA sequence: TGTGCCAGCAGCCCTCGGGCGCTCAGCTCCTACGAGCAGTACTTC. This translates into CASSPRALSSYEQYF. The chain combines TRBV9 with TRBJ2-7; unclear D gene. The CDR3 spans 15 residues. Germline-derived CDR1 and CDR2 are SGDLS and YYNGEE. The V end lost 4 bases, the J end lost 0 bases, and 14 bases lay between the germline ends.

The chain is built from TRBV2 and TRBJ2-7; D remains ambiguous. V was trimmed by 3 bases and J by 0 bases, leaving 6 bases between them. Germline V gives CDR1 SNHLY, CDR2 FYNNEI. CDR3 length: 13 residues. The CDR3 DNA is TGTGCCAGCAGTGAGTCCAGCTCCTACGAGCAGTACTTC. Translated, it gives CASSESSSYEQYF.

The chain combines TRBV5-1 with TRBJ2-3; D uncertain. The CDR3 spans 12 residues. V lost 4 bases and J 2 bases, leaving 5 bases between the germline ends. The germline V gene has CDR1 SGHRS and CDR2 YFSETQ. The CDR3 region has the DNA TGCGCCAGCAGCGTCCCCACAGATACGCAGTATTTT. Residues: CASSVPTDTQYF.

The CDR3 DNA sequence: TGTGCCAGCTCACCTGGTAAAGAGCAGTTCTTC. Protein sequence: CASSPGKEQFF. This chain joins TRBV18 and TRBJ2-1; D not certain. Looked up from germline, CDR1 is KGHSH and CDR2 is LQKENI. Trimming left V 3 bases short and J 10 bases short, with 7 bases between. There are 11 residues in the CDR3.

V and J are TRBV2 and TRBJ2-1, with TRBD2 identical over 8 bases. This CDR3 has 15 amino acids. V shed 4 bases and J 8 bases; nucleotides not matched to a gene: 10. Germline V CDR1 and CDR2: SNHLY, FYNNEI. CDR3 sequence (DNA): TGTGCCAGCAGTGTCACCGGGGGGGATTTGGATGAGCAGTTCTTC. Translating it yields CASSVTGGDLDEQFF.

This CDR3 is CASSLDVTSGANVLTF. The CDR3 DNA reads TGTGCCAGCAGCTTAGACGTGACCTCTGGGGCCAACGTCCTGACTTTC. The J gene is TRBJ2-6, the V gene TRBV7-9, with no clear D. The V gene's germline CDR1 is SEHNR and CDR2 FQNEAQ (reference sequence). The CDR3 contains 16 residues. V was trimmed by 1 base and J by 0 bases, leaving 7 bases between them.

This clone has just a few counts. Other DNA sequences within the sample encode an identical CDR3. In nucleotides, the CDR3 is TGTGCCAGCAGTTACTCGCGTACGGGGGGTGGGTATGGCTACACCTTC. This translates into CASSYSRTGGGYGYTF. V is TRBV6-5 and J is TRBJ1-2; possibly TRBD1 for D (5 bases). Germline lookup yields CDR1 MNHEY and CDR2 SVGAGI. V shed 0 bases and J shed 5 bases, with 16 bases lying between them. The CDR3 length is 16 residues.